This TCR beta chain was recorded in a study of low-dose radiotherapy and immunotherapy resistance in tumors. On the study more broadly: A total of 13 Gy over 26 weeks was given to Cohort 2 as 1 Gy per fraction every two weeks.

TRAV- and TRBV-specific primers were used for first-strand cDNA, which covered alpha and beta chains. TCR amplification used 20 to 25 PCR cycles, a constant-region primer and a V-primer adapter. TCRdb re-called the reads with MiXCR, one entry per CDR3 protein. The sample consists of tens of thousands of distinct CDR3 sequences, about 19% of them appearing once. Germline CDR1 SGHTS, CDR2 YDEGEE. With 0 bases clipped from V and 3 bases from J, the junction kept 10 bases outside the gene matches. The CDR3 is 19 residues long. Time point specified: before trial treatment. Ipilimumab, nivolumab, aspirin, low-dose cyclophosphamide and low-dose radiotherapy were administered to donors. This clonotype was detected a few times.

The specimen was PBMCs, collected before treatment. The clonotype comes from a male donor with prostate cancer. The chain recombines TRBV5-8 with TRBJ2-3, with TRBD2 matching 13 bases. CDR3 in amino acids: CASSLAEGLAGRWTDTQYF. CDR3 DNA sequence: TGTGCCAGCAGCTTGGCCGAGGGACTAGCGGGAAGGTGGACAGATACGCAGTATTTT.